Listed here are 10 T cell receptor beta chains from one sample, sequenced in a study of blood T cell repertoires in COVID-19. Sequencing used immunoSEQ multiplex PCR; TCRdb keeps in-frame clones, though not all of them. The sample lists under 150,000 clones, 85% to 90% occurring once. Sequencing input: peripheral blood. These receptors were collected from a woman in her forties with acute or convalescent COVID-19.

The chain joins TRBV6-5 to TRBJ1-1; 9 positions match TRBD1. Germline V gene data show CDR1 as MNHEY and CDR2 as SVGAGI. CDR3 size: 16 residues. Trimming at V came to 0 bases and at J to 10 bases, leaving 12 bases not matched to a gene. In DNA, the CDR3 is TGTGCCAGCAGTTACTCGACATCGGGACAGGGTCGTGGAGCTTTCTTT. Its protein product is CASSYSTSGQGRGAFF.

The gene calls are TRBV13 and TRBJ2-1; 10 bases map to TRBD2. V was pared by 2 bases and J by 8 bases, with 9 bases of the junction left unmatched. This CDR3 region has 16 residues. CDR1 is PRHDT, CDR2 FYEKMQ, per germline (reference sequence). The CDR3 DNA is TGTGCCAGCAGCTTAAGTGCGAGACTAGCGGGCCATGAGCAGTTCTTC. It codes for CASSLSARLAGHEQFF. The full variable domain, its missing parts supplied by reference TRBV13 and TRBJ2-1, is AAGVIQSPRHLIKEKRETATLKCYPIPRHDTVYWYQQGPGQDPQFLISFYEKMQSDKGSIPDRFSAQQFSDYHSELNMSSLELGDSALYFCASSLSARLAGHEQFFGPGTRLTVL.

The chain recombines TRBV12-3 or TRBV12-4 with TRBJ1-5; TRBD1 agrees at 7 bases. Losses at the gene ends were 7 bases for V and 2 bases for J; bases not matched to a gene: 2. CDR3 length equals 13 residues. CDR3 protein: CASTQGGNQPQHF. The CDR3 DNA reads as TGTGCCAGCACCCAGGGGGGCAATCAGCCCCAGCATTTT.

This chain uses TRBV7-3 with TRBJ2-3, with 12 bases identical to TRBD2. CDR3 size: 17 residues. Germline CDR1 and CDR2: SGHTA and FQGTGA. Trimming removed 5 bases from V and 3 bases from J; junction bases left unmatched: 9. CDR3 sequence reads: CASSTHGLAGFTDTQYF. DNA of the CDR3: TGTGCCAGCAGCACGCACGGACTAGCGGGGTTTACAGATACGCAGTATTTT. Looking up the rest from reference TRBV7-3 and TRBJ2-3 gives the full variable domain: GAGVSQTPSNKVTEKGKYVELRCDPISGHTALYWYRQSLGQGPEFLIYFQGTGAADDSGLPNDRFFAVRPEGSVSTLKIQRTERGDSAVYLCASSTHGLAGFTDTQYFGPGTRLTVL.

This clone was found a few times. This chain joins TRBV7-3 and TRBJ1-4; 8 nucleotides agree with TRBD1. Germline CDR1 is SGHTA and CDR2 is FQGTGA. The CDR3 has 17 amino acids. The V and J ends lost 0 bases and 1 base, in that order; junction bases with no gene match: 4. The CDR3 loop is CASSLTARGQTNEKLFF. CDR3 nucleotide sequence: TGTGCCAGCAGCTTAACGGCCAGGGGGCAAACTAATGAAAAACTGTTTTTT.

J is TRBJ1-5 and V is TRBV4-1; 8 bases fit TRBD1. This CDR3 contains 16 residues. V trimming: 0 bases; J trimming: 4 bases; junction bases outside the gene matches: 5. Germline V gives CDR1 MGHRA, CDR2 YSYEKL. CDR3 nucleotides: TGCGCCAGCAGCCAAGAGGACAGGGTCGTGAATCAGCCCCAGCATTTT. It specifies CASSQEDRVVNQPQHF.

The chain joins TRBV5-1 to TRBJ2-7; 8 nucleotides align to TRBD2. The CDR3 extends over 15 amino acids. Germline loops: CDR1 SGHRS, CDR2 YFSETQ. The J segment lost 4 bases and the V segment lost 1 base, leaving 7 bases of the junction unmatched. The CDR3 region is CASSLSAGGLYEQYF. The CDR3 region has the DNA TGCGCCAGCAGCTTGTCGGCGGGAGGATTGTACGAGCAGTACTTC.

In nucleotides, the CDR3 is TGTGCCAGCAATAAGGAGACGGCTATGGCTTTCTTT. It codes for CASNKETAMAFF. The rearrangement uses TRBV6-6 and TRBJ1-1, with no clear D. V shed 7 bases and J shed 11 bases, with 17 bases lying between them. CDR3 size: 12 residues. Germline CDR1 and CDR2: MNHNY and SVGAGI (reference sequence).

The chain recombines TRBV4-1 with TRBJ2-7; 9 nucleotides align to TRBD1. Germline CDR1 reads MGHRA; CDR2 reads YSYEKL. The CDR3 has 15 residues. With V trimmed by 1 base and J by 1 base, 2 bases remained unmatched. The CDR3 region is CASSQGTGASYEQYF. For the CDR3, the DNA is TGCGCCAGCAGCCAAGGGACAGGGGCGTCCTACGAGCAGTACTTC.

CDR3 coding DNA: TGCGCCAGCAGCCCTGGCCTCCCGGGGGACGAGCAGTACTTC. Its translation is CASSPGLPGDEQYF. The chain has TRBV5-1 and TRBJ2-7; weak D call: TRBD2 (6 bases). Germline loops: CDR1 SGHRS, CDR2 YFSETQ. V was clipped by 4 bases and J by 5 bases, with 16 bases between them. The CDR3 length is 14 residues. The full variable domain, rest sourced from reference TRBV5-1 and TRBJ2-7, is KAGVTQTPRYLIKTRGQQVTLSCSPISGHRSVSWYQQTPGQGLQFLFEYFSETQRNKGNFPGRFSGRQFSNSRSEMNVSTLELGDSALYLCASSPGLPGDEQYFGPGTRLTVT.